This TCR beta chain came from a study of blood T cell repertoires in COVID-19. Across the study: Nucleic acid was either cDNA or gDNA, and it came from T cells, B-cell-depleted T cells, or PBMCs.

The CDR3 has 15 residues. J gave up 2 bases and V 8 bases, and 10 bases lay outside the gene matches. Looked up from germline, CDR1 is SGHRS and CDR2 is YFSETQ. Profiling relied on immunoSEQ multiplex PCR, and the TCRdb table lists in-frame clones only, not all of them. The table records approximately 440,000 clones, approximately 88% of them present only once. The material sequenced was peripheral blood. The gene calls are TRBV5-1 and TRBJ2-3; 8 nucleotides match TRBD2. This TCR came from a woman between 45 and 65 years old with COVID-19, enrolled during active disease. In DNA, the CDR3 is TGCGCCAGTGCAGGACTAGCCGATAACACAGATACGCAGTATTTT. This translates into CASAGLADNTDTQYF.